The clone carrying this T cell receptor (beta chain) was detected many times. This entry belongs to a study of early T cells in non-severe SARS-CoV-2 infection. Study background: Bulk RNA from unsorted whole blood was sequenced; chains were unpaired.

CDR1 and CDR2 (germline): SGHTA, FQGNSA. V trimming: 1 base; J trimming: 6 bases; junction bases outside the gene matches: 3. This CDR3 is built from 15 residues. Individual cDNA molecules received unique molecular identifiers. A single record per CDR3 protein comes from TCRdb applying MiXCR to the 5' RACE reads. The sample has about 40,000 distinct CDR3 sequences; 4.5% to 5% are singletons. This TCR derives from an adult who was a healthcare worker with PCR-confirmed SARS-CoV-2 infection or an uninfected control (not recorded which). The sample taken for sequencing was whole blood. The chain employs TRBV7-2 and TRBJ2-7; 13 bases match TRBD2. The CDR3: CASSLGLAGGAEQYF. In DNA form, the CDR3 reads TGTGCCAGCAGCTTAGGACTAGCGGGGGGCGCCGAGCAGTACTTC.